A selection of T cell receptor beta chains follows, all from one sample in a study of blood T cell repertoires in COVID-19. The protocol was immunoSEQ multiplex PCR, while the TCRdb copy is restricted to in-frame clones and leaves out a portion. Of 100,000 to 150,000 clones in the sample, around 89% are singletons; the top ten hold under 4.5%. The sample was peripheral blood. Receptors were obtained from a man in his 60s with COVID-19, enrolled during active disease. Both conserved end residues are part of each CDR3. D genes are given only for firm matches. Not every row has a clone size; where given, it reads once, few, many or a size class.

d_call,j_call,v_call,clone_size,cdr3_nt,cdr3_aa
TRBD2,TRBJ2-3,TRBV18,.,TGTGCCAGCTCACCACGGGGGAGGGGAGCGGGCACAGATACGCAGTATTTT,CASSPRGRGAGTDTQYF
TRBD1,TRBJ2-7,TRBV5-1,.,TGCGCCACCCGACCCGGGACAGGGGCCGAGCAGTACTTC,CATRPGTGAEQYF
.,TRBJ1-1,TRBV5-8,.,TGTGCCAGCAGCTTGGGGTTCGGCAGGGCTTTTACTGAAGCTTTCTTT,CASSLGFGRAFTEAFF
.,TRBJ2-7,TRBV6-5,.,TGTGCCAGCAGCTACCTTGGGGGCAGCTCCTACGAGCAGTACTTC,CASSYLGGSSYEQYF
.,TRBJ1-2,TRBV10-3,.,TGTGCCATCAGTGAGTCCCCAGGAGGCTACACCTTC,CAISESPGGYTF
TRBD2,TRBJ2-3,TRBV18,.,TGTGCCAGCTCACAGAGGGTAGCGGGGGGCCTGGGAGATACGCAGTATTTT,CASSQRVAGGLGDTQYF
.,TRBJ2-5,TRBV6-5,.,TGTGCCAGCAGGCCTCATGGGGGGGAGACCCAGTACTTC,CASRPHGGETQYF
.,TRBJ2-7,TRBV6-5,.,TGTGCCAGCAGTACGGGACTCAGGGACGAGCAGTACTTC,CASSTGLRDEQYF
.,TRBJ1-2,TRBV9,.,TGTGCCAGCATATTTACCCCCCAGGCGGGGGATGGCTACACCTTC,CASIFTPQAGDGYTF
TRBD1,TRBJ1-1,TRBV6-6,.,TGTGCCAGCAGTTATCCGACAGGGGGCAAGAACACTGAAGCTTTCTTT,CASSYPTGGKNTEAFF
.,TRBJ1-5,TRBV4-2,.,TGTGCCAGCAGCCAAGATTCGCCAGGGAGGTTTAGCAATCAGCCCCAGCATTTT,CASSQDSPGRFSNQPQHF
.,TRBJ2-5,TRBV20-1,once,TGCAGTGCTCCCAGAACGGAGACCCAGTACTTC,CSAPRTETQYF
.,TRBJ1-1,TRBV5-1,.,TGCGCCAGCAGCTTGGGGGACTTCAACACTGAAGCTTTCTTT,CASSLGDFNTEAFF
TRBD1,TRBJ1-2,TRBV7-9,.,TGTGCCAGCAGGTCGGGACAGGGGAGTGGGGGCTACACCTTC,CASRSGQGSGGYTF
.,TRBJ1-2,TRBV12-3/TRBV12-4,.,TGTGCCAGCAGTTTTGGTTACGGGGGCTACACCTTC,CASSFGYGGYTF